The 28 T cell receptor beta chains presented below share a single source sample, sequenced in a study of metastatic and nonmetastatic thyroid tumors. Every patient underwent thyroid surgery untreated. TCRdb re-called clones via MiXCR from the PCR reads. The sample contains 13,000 to 15,000 clones, approximately 12% of which appear only once. The sequencing sample was made of blood. These receptors all come from a female donor with papillary thyroid cancer or a benign thyroid nodule (not recorded which). Some clones in this sample may be carry-over from other donors' samples.

The chain uses TRBV5-1 and TRBJ2-7, with D hard to call. The CDR3 sequence is 12 residues long. CDR1 SGHRS and CDR2 YFSETQ come from the germline V gene. Trimming removed 1 base from V and 4 bases from J, with 6 bases in between. CDR3: CASSLSRYEQYF. The CDR3 DNA reads as TGCGCCAGCAGCTTGAGCCGGTACGAGCAGTACTTC.

This clone was observed many times. The genes are TRBV3-1 and TRBJ1-6; D unclear. Germline lookup yields CDR1 LGHDT and CDR2 YNNKEL (reference sequence). The CDR3 loop spans 12 amino acids. Trimming removed 3 bases at V and 5 bases at J, with 2 bases between. In DNA form, the CDR3 reads TGTGCCAGCAGCCAGCATAATTCACCCCTCCACTTT. This gives the protein CASSQHNSPLHF.

This clone was recorded many times. J is TRBJ2-1 and V is TRBV5-1, with D possibly being TRBD2 (6 bases). Trimming removed 0 bases at V and 8 bases at J, with 12 bases between. CDR1 SGHRS and CDR2 YFSETQ come from the germline V gene. The CDR3 is 14 residues long. Here the CDR3 DNA reads TGCGCCAGCAGCTTGGTGCGGGGAGCCCATGAGCAGTTCTTC. This translates into CASSLVRGAHEQFF.

This clone has at least ten counts. The gene calls are TRBV29-1 and TRBJ1-2, with D possibly matching TRBD1 (5 bases). CDR3 length equals 13 residues. V lost 4 bases, J lost 6 bases, and 15 bases lay in between. From germline, CDR1 is SQVTM and CDR2 ANQGSEA. CDR3 loop: CSVGRGVEDGYTF. The CDR3 DNA sequence: TGCAGCGTTGGTAGGGGAGTAGAGGATGGCTACACCTTC.

This clone appeared many times. The V and J genes are TRBV30 and TRBJ1-4; unclear D gene. V shed 3 bases and J shed 5 bases, with 19 bases lying between them. The CDR3 sequence is 16 residues long. Germline assignment: CDR1 GTSNPN and CDR2 SVGIG (reference sequence). The CDR3 sequence: CAWRPYGGDGNEKLFF. The CDR3 DNA reads TGTGCCTGGAGGCCTTATGGCGGGGATGGAAATGAAAAACTGTTTTTT.

This clone was found many times. V gene TRBV15 combines with J gene TRBJ1-1; no firm D call. The V gene's germline CDR1 is LNHNV and CDR2 YYDKDF (reference sequence). V was shortened by 5 bases and J by 0 bases, with 10 bases between the two germline ends. This CDR3 is 14 amino acids long. This CDR3 is CATSHGRMNTEAFF. The CDR3, as DNA: TGTGCCACCAGCCATGGACGGATGAACACTGAAGCTTTCTTT.

This clone counts as medium-sized. This chain's CDR3 is CASRGTSGVNEQFF. The CDR3 nucleotides read TGTGCCAGCAGGGGGACTAGCGGGGTAAATGAGCAGTTCTTC. The rearrangement links TRBV6-1 to TRBJ2-1, with TRBD2 matching 13 bases. V was pared by 6 bases and J by 7 bases, with 3 bases of the junction left unmatched. Germline lookup yields CDR1 MNHNS and CDR2 SASEGT. The CDR3 extends over 14 amino acids.

The table lists this clone with a few counts. This rearrangement joins TRBV19 to TRBJ2-1; 10 nucleotides align to TRBD2. Germline CDR1 LNHDA, CDR2 SQIVND (reference sequence). The CDR3 has 14 residues. V lost 3 bases, J lost 8 bases, and 4 bases stayed unmatched. The DNA of the CDR3 is TGTGCCAGTAGTATCAGCGGGAGGGTCGATGAGCAGTTCTTC. Its translation: CASSISGRVDEQFF. The full variable domain, with the rest looked up from reference TRBV19 and TRBJ2-1, is DGGITQSPKYLFRKEGQNVTLSCEQNLNHDAMYWYRQDPGQGLRLIYYSQIVNDFQKGDIAEGYSVSREKKESFPLTVTSAQKNPTAFYLCASSISGRVDEQFFGPGTRLTVL.

By proportion, this clone is medium-sized. The chain couples TRBV28 to TRBJ2-7, with 9 nucleotides matching TRBD1. Germline-derived CDR1 and CDR2 are MDHEN and SYDVKM. The CDR3 has 15 amino acids. V lost 5 bases and J lost 5; bases outside the gene matches: 10. The CDR3 sequence is CASSQIRDRAHEQYF. CDR3 bases: TGTGCCAGCAGTCAGATCCGGGACAGGGCCCACGAGCAGTACTTC.

The sample holds many counts of this clone. V and J are TRBV10-2 and TRBJ1-1; 10 bases align to TRBD1. The CDR3 extends over 17 amino acids. Germline V gene sequence: CDR1 WSHSY, CDR2 SAAADI. V dropped 5 bases and J dropped 2; count of bases not matched to a gene: 11. As DNA, the CDR3 is TGCGCCAGCAGTTACGGTACCGGGACAGGGGTTAACACTGAAGCTTTCTTT. Translating it yields CASSYGTGTGVNTEAFF.

This clone was counted ten times or more. V and J are TRBV11-2 and TRBJ2-5, with D hard to call. From germline, CDR1 is SGHAT and CDR2 FQNNGV. The length of the CDR3 is 11 residues. V lost 2 bases, J lost 4 bases, and 2 bases lay in between. In DNA form, the CDR3 reads TGTGCCAGCAGCTTACGAGAGACCCAGTACTTC. Its protein is CASSLRETQYF.

This clone came up many times. The V gene is TRBV27, the J gene TRBJ1-4; tentative D call: TRBD1 (5 bases). V was trimmed by 6 bases and J by 0 bases, leaving 14 bases between them. CDR1 and CDR2 from the germline V gene are MNHEY and SMNVEV (reference sequence). The length of the CDR3 is 16 residues. The CDR3 here is CASRREGTTTNEKLFF. The CDR3 nucleotides read TGTGCCAGCAGAAGGGAGGGGACCACAACTAATGAAAAACTGTTTTTT. Full variable domain (missing parts from reference TRBV27 and TRBJ1-4): EAQVTQNPRYLITVTGKKLTVTCSQNMNHEYMSWYRQDPGLGLRQIYYSMNVEVTDKGDVPEGYKVSRKEKRNFPLILESPSPNQTSLYFCASRREGTTTNEKLFFGSGTQLSVL.

In this sample, this clone turned up many times. This rearrangement joins TRBV11-3 to TRBJ2-1; tentative D call: TRBD2 (6 bases). The CDR3 length is 15 residues. V gave up 3 bases and J gave up 2 bases, with 11 bases separating them. Germline loops: CDR1 SGHNT, CDR2 YENEEA. CDR3 DNA sequence: TGTGCCAGCAGCTTGGAGGGAGCCGCCTACAATGAGCAGTTCTTC. Residues: CASSLEGAAYNEQFF.

For this clone: A read error may account for a junction end that differs from germline. This rearrangement joins TRBV11-1 to TRBJ1-2; D is undetermined. Germline assignment: CDR1 SGHAT and CDR2 FQDESV (reference sequence). CDR3 length: 16 amino acids. CDR3 sequence reads: CASSPGSLCANYGYNF. The DNA for the CDR3 is TGTGCCAGCAGCCCTGGTTCTCTGTGCGCTAACTATGGCTACAACTTC.

As regards this clone: A much larger clonotype is one base distant, so this may be a read error. The rearrangement joins TRBV7-6 to TRBJ1-1, with a weak D call TRBD1 (5 bases). Germline V gene data show CDR1 as SGHVS and CDR2 as FNYEAQ. V lost 1 base and J 7 bases, leaving 16 bases between the germline ends. The CDR3 is 15 residues long. The CDR3 nucleotides are TGTGCCAGCAGCTTAGTAAGGGGTGAAGACAATGAAGCTTTCTTT. Translated, it gives CASSLVRGEDNEAFF.

This clone appeared many times. The rearrangement uses TRBV19 and TRBJ2-7; no definite D call. V was shortened by 3 bases and J by 0 bases, with 6 bases between the two germline ends. Germline CDR1 reads LNHDA; CDR2 reads SQIVND (reference sequence). The CDR3 spans 13 residues. In DNA form, the CDR3 reads TGTGCCAGTAGTATGGGCAGCTCCTACGAGCAGTACTTC. It encodes CASSMGSSYEQYF.

The sample holds one count of this clone. The V gene is TRBV5-1, the J gene TRBJ2-7; tentative D call: TRBD1 (5 bases). The CDR3 length is 12 residues. The V end lost 4 bases, the J end lost 7 bases, and 12 bases lay between the germline ends. Germline V CDR1 and CDR2: SGHRS, YFSETQ. The CDR3 reads CASSATGREQYF. CDR3 DNA sequence: TGCGCCAGCAGCGCAACAGGAAGAGAGCAGTACTTC.

This clone is classed as medium-sized (0.01 to 0.1%). This chain joins TRBV6-1 and TRBJ2-7; 12 nucleotides align to TRBD1. Trimming removed 3 bases from V and 4 bases from J; junction bases left unmatched: 1. The CDR3 runs 14 residues. From germline, CDR1 is MNHNS and CDR2 SASEGT. CDR3 nucleotide sequence: TGTGCCAGCAGTGAGGGACAGGGGGCTTACGAGCAGTACTTC. Translated, it gives CASSEGQGAYEQYF.

This clone occurred many times. The gene calls are TRBV4-1 and TRBJ1-4; perhaps TRBD1 as D (6 bases). The germline V gene encodes CDR1 MGHRA and CDR2 YSYEKL. Trimming took off 6 bases at V and 8 bases at J, with 19 bases between the two ends. This CDR3 is built from 15 residues. The CDR3 reads CASSRAGAIGEKLFF. In nucleotides, the CDR3 is TGCGCCAGCAGTCGGGCAGGGGCCATTGGAGAAAAACTGTTTTTT.

J is TRBJ2-1 and V is TRBV19; TRBD1 matches 11 bases. From germline, CDR1 is LNHDA and CDR2 SQIVND (reference sequence). V lost 5 bases, J lost 7 bases, and 7 bases stayed unmatched. CDR3 length: 15 amino acids. The CDR3 sequence: CASSAPGQGVNEQFF. CDR3 coding DNA: TGTGCCAGTAGTGCCCCGGGACAGGGGGTTAATGAGCAGTTCTTC.

This clone occurred many times. This CDR3 reads CASSHQGSVSLLQETQYF. The CDR3 region has the DNA TGCGCCAGCAGCCACCAAGGATCAGTCAGCTTACTCCAAGAGACCCAGTACTTC. V is TRBV5-1 and J is TRBJ2-5; D ambiguous. V shed 4 bases and J shed 1 base, with 23 bases lying between them. Germline V gives CDR1 SGHRS, CDR2 YFSETQ. This CDR3 comprises 18 residues.

The chain is built from TRBV28 and TRBJ1-2; D possibly corresponds to TRBD1 (6 bases). Trimming cost V 8 bases and J 6 bases, with 22 bases left between them. The CDR3 has 15 amino acids. In germline, CDR1 is MDHEN, CDR2 SYDVKM. DNA of the CDR3: TGTGCCAGCCGACCCGGGGACATACCCACTGATGGCTACACCTTC. Amino acid sequence: CASRPGDIPTDGYTF.

This clone has at least ten counts. This chain links TRBV20-1 with TRBJ2-5, with TRBD2 as a possible D gene (5 bases). The CDR3 sequence is 15 residues long. Germline CDR1 is DFQATT and CDR2 is SNEGSKA (reference sequence). The V end was cut by 0 bases, the J end by 5 bases, with 16 bases between. Here the CDR3 reads CSARDPAGDGETQYF. CDR3 in DNA: TGCAGTGCTAGAGATCCGGCGGGTGACGGTGAGACCCAGTACTTC.

The sample holds many counts of this clone. Just one base apart from a much larger clone, this may be a read error. This specimen includes other DNA sequences encoding the same CDR3. The rearrangement uses TRBV12-3 or TRBV12-4 and TRBJ2-5; D is tentatively TRBD1 or TRBD2 (5 bases each). The CDR3 is made up of 14 amino acids. The CDR3 region has the DNA TGCGCCAGCAGTTTTGAGGGGCCTCAAGAGACCCAGTACTTC. It specifies CASSFEGPQETQYF.

By proportion, this clone is medium-sized. The chain recombines TRBV28 with TRBJ2-7; D remains ambiguous. The CDR3 contains 13 residues. Trimming took off 8 bases at V and 4 bases at J, with 15 bases between the two ends. Germline V CDR1 and CDR2: MDHEN, SYDVKM. The CDR3 DNA reads as TGTGCCAGCTGGCCCCCCAATTCGTACGAGCAGTACTTC. This codes for CASWPPNSYEQYF.

The table lists this clone with a few counts. One end of the junction fails to match germline, which may point to a read error. The V call is TRBV10-1, the J call TRBJ2-3; 7 bases line up with TRBD2. The CDR3 runs 16 residues. Germline V gene lookup returns CDR1 WNHNN and CDR2 SYGVQD (reference sequence). This chain's CDR3 is CASKALTSEITGTRYF. CDR3 in DNA: TGCGCCAGCAAAGCTTTAACTAGCGAGATCACAGGTACGCGGTATTTT.

This clone was recorded once. The chain is built from TRBV5-1 and TRBJ2-3, with unresolved D. V was cut by 2 bases and J by 0 bases, with 7 bases left in between. The CDR3 is made up of 14 amino acids. Germline-derived CDR1 and CDR2 are SGHRS and YFSETQ. The DNA for the CDR3 is TGCGCCAGCAGCTTTTCAGTTAGCACAGATACGCAGTATTTT. Its protein product is CASSFSVSTDTQYF.

This clone was counted many times. The chain uses TRBV29-1 and TRBJ1-1; 7 bases match TRBD1. V gave up 6 bases and J gave up 3 bases; unmatched junction bases: 7. Germline assignment: CDR1 SQVTM and CDR2 ANQGSEA. This CDR3 has 13 residues. The CDR3 sequence is CSVKRDRDTEAFF. The CDR3 region has the DNA TGCAGCGTGAAAAGGGACAGAGACACTGAAGCTTTCTTT.